This TCR beta chain was identified during a study of cytomegalovirus exposure and HLA in healthy donors. Clones were sequenced by immunoSEQ multiplex PCR, and TCRdb holds only the in-frame ones, with some missing. The sample consists of 250,000 to 350,000 clones, 88% of them appearing once. General observations from the study: In vitro confirmation showed three CMV-associated chains to be CMV antigen specific.

Germline V gene data show CDR1 as SGHDN and CDR2 as FVKESK. Between the trimmed V and J ends, which lost 0 bases and 4 bases, there was a span of 16 bases. This CDR3 contains 17 residues. Notes on this clone: Its target is unknown.

J is TRBJ1-3 and V is TRBV14; D call uncertain. The sequencing sample was made of PBMCs. This clonotype was sampled from a man younger than 40 in good health and CMV-seronegative. The CDR3 coding sequence is TGTGCCAGCAGCCAAGATTGGAGACCCCGATCCGGAAACACCATATATTTT. It codes for CASSQDWRPRSGNTIYF.